These 15 T cell receptor beta chains share one sample of origin, sequenced in a study of shared clonotypes between healthy human individuals. Only in-frame clones appear in the TCRdb table, and some are missing; sequencing was by immunoSEQ multiplex PCR. Of over a million clones in the sample, about 96% were seen once. Sequenced material: naive CD4+ T cells sorted from blood. Subset: CD45RA+ positively selected. These receptors were taken from a man aged 25 to 45 in good health.

The V call is TRBV28, the J call TRBJ2-7; 7 bases line up with TRBD1. The V gene end was trimmed by 4 bases and the J gene end by 0 bases; junction bases not matched to a gene: 6. Germline CDR1 reads MDHEN; CDR2 reads SYDVKM. This CDR3 is 15 amino acids long. The CDR3 sequence is CASSSYQGDSYEQYF. In DNA form, the CDR3 reads TGTGCCAGCAGTTCATACCAGGGGGACTCCTACGAGCAGTACTTC.

V gene TRBV7-3 combines with J gene TRBJ2-1, with 11 bases aligning to TRBD2. Looked up from germline, CDR1 is SGHTA and CDR2 is FQGTGA. Losses at the gene ends were 5 bases for V and 4 bases for J; bases not matched to a gene: 1. The CDR3 loop spans 14 amino acids. CDR3 bases: TGTGCCAGCAGCCGGACTAGCGGGTACAATGAGCAGTTCTTC. Amino acid sequence: CASSRTSGYNEQFF.

V is TRBV28 and J is TRBJ2-5; 9 bases align to TRBD2. The CDR3 length is 19 residues. CDR1 MDHEN and CDR2 SYDVKM come from the germline V gene. After removal of 6 bases from V and 5 bases from J, the junction contained 22 bases not matched to a gene. This chain's CDR3 is CASRGRKPGGREGLETQYF. The CDR3 DNA reads TGTGCCAGCAGGGGGAGGAAGCCAGGCGGGCGGGAGGGATTGGAGACCCAGTACTTC.

J is TRBJ2-7 and V is TRBV27; D may be TRBD2 (6 bases). This CDR3 has 16 residues. The germline V and J ends were trimmed by 9 bases and 0 bases, with 21 bases remaining between them. Germline values: CDR1 MNHEY, CDR2 SMNVEV (reference sequence). In DNA, the CDR3 is TGTGCCAGTTCAGACCTCAGCGGGCATAGCTCCTACGAGCAGTACTTC. Translating gives CASSDLSGHSSYEQYF.

The rearrangement uses TRBV11-2 and TRBJ2-7; the match to TRBD1 covers 9 bases. Germline CDR1 SGHAT, CDR2 FQNNGV. V gave up 6 bases and J gave up 1 base; unmatched junction bases: 7. There are 15 residues in the CDR3. CDR3 sequence reads: CASSVTGTGSYEQYF. CDR3 sequence (DNA): TGTGCCAGCAGTGTAACCGGGACAGGGTCCTACGAGCAGTACTTC.

This clone was seen once. This rearrangement joins TRBV5-4 to TRBJ2-3, with D possibly TRBD2 on 6 matching bases. V lost 6 bases to trimming and J lost 4 bases, with 15 bases between them. There are 14 residues in the CDR3. CDR1 is SGHNT, CDR2 YYREEE, per germline (reference sequence). The CDR3 loop is CASTWRGDSDTQYF. In nucleotides, the CDR3 is TGTGCCAGCACCTGGCGAGGGGACTCAGATACGCAGTATTTT.

V usage is TRBV7-9 and J usage is TRBJ1-2; no clear D gene. With 1 base removed from V and 4 bases from J, the gap between germline ends came to 10 bases. From germline, CDR1 is SEHNR and CDR2 FQNEAQ (reference sequence). CDR3 length: 14 amino acids. The CDR3 reads CASSLVAGSYGYTF. DNA of the CDR3: TGTGCCAGCAGCTTAGTAGCTGGGAGCTATGGCTACACCTTC.

This rearrangement joins TRBV6-1 to TRBJ2-1; D uncertain. Germline CDR1 MNHNS, CDR2 SASEGT. The V end lost 2 bases, the J end lost 5 bases, and 13 bases lay between the germline ends. The CDR3 spans 15 residues. The CDR3 protein is CASSEQPRSNNEQFF. The CDR3 nucleotides read TGTGCCAGCAGTGAACAACCCAGATCCAACAATGAGCAGTTCTTC.

The chain combines TRBV5-1 with TRBJ2-7, with D perhaps given as TRBD1 or TRBD2 (5 bases each). Trimming took 0 bases from V and 6 from J, leaving 10 bases between them. In germline, CDR1 is SGHRS, CDR2 YFSETQ. This CDR3 region has 13 residues. The CDR3 loop is CASSLGDAAEQYF. The DNA for the CDR3 is TGCGCCAGCAGCTTGGGGGACGCCGCCGAGCAGTACTTC.

This clone showed up just once. This chain links TRBV7-2 with TRBJ2-7, with 8 bases matching TRBD2. CDR3 length: 15 amino acids. CDR1 is SGHTA, CDR2 FQGNSA, per germline. V was clipped by 5 bases and J by 5 bases; unmatched bases: 11. The DNA for the CDR3 is TGTGCCAGCAGCGACCACTTAGCGGGAAAAAACGAGCAGTACTTC. Its translation is CASSDHLAGKNEQYF.

This rearrangement joins TRBV5-1 to TRBJ2-1; 7 bases agree with TRBD2. After removal of 4 bases from V and 4 bases from J, the junction contained 14 bases not matched to a gene. Germline V gives CDR1 SGHRS, CDR2 YFSETQ. This CDR3 has 17 residues. The CDR3 region has the DNA TGCGCCAGCAGCCCAGGAGTAGCGGGCAGTAAATACAATGAGCAGTTCTTC. Its translation is CASSPGVAGSKYNEQFF.

The gene calls are TRBV7-9 and TRBJ2-5, with 7 nucleotides matching TRBD1. V trimming: 5 bases; J trimming: 4 bases; junction bases outside the gene matches: 7. This CDR3 has 14 amino acids. Germline loops: CDR1 SEHNR, CDR2 FQNEAQ (reference sequence). In DNA, the CDR3 is TGTGCCAGCAGCCCCCTTGACAGGGCAGAGACCCAGTACTTC. Its protein product is CASSPLDRAETQYF. The full variable domain, with the rest looked up from reference TRBV7-9 and TRBJ2-5, is DTGVSQNPRHKITKRGQNVTFRCDPISEHNRLYWYRQTLGQGPEFLTYFQNEAQLEKSRLLSDRFSAERPKGSFSTLEIQRTEQGDSAMYLCASSPLDRAETQYFGPGTRLLVL.

This clone was seen a handful of times. The chain carries TRBV13 and TRBJ1-5; maybe TRBD1 (5 bases). Germline lookup yields CDR1 PRHDT and CDR2 FYEKMQ (reference sequence). This CDR3 comprises 15 residues. Trimming stripped 1 base from V and 2 bases from J, with 9 bases between. The CDR3 loop is CASSLARDRNQPQHF. CDR3 DNA sequence: TGTGCCAGCAGCTTAGCCAGGGATCGCAATCAGCCCCAGCATTTT.

The J gene is TRBJ2-7, the V gene TRBV5-6, with D perhaps TRBD2 (6 bases). This CDR3 has 15 residues. Germline CDR1 is SGHDT and CDR2 is YYEEEE. The ends were cut back, 6 bases at V and 3 bases at J, with 19 bases in the middle. CDR3 in amino acids: CASIEMGGNFYEQYF. CDR3 coding DNA: TGTGCCAGCATTGAGATGGGCGGGAATTTCTACGAGCAGTACTTC.

This rearrangement joins TRBV27 to TRBJ2-7, with 10 bases lining up with TRBD2. Unmatched junction bases numbered 10, after V lost 6 bases and J lost 2 bases. The germline V gene encodes CDR1 MNHEY and CDR2 SMNVEV (reference sequence). CDR3 length: 16 residues. The CDR3 nucleotides read TGTGCCAGCAGGCACACTGGACTAGCGGCAACCTACGAGCAGTACTTC. As protein: CASRHTGLAATYEQYF.